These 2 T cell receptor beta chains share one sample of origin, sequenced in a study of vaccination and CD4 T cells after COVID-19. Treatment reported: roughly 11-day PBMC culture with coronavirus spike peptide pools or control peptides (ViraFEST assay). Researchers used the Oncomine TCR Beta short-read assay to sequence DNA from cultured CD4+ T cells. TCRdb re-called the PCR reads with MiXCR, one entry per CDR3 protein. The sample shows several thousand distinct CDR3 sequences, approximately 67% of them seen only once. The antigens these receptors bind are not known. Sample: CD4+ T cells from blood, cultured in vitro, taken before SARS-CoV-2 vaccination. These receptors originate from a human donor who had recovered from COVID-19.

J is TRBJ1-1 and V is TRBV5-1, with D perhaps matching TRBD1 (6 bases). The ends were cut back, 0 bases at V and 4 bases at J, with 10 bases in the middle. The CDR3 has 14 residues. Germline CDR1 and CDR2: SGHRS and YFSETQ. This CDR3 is CASSLVGGGTEAFF. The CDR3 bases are TGCGCCAGCAGCTTGGTCGGGGGCGGCACTGAAGCTTTCTTT.

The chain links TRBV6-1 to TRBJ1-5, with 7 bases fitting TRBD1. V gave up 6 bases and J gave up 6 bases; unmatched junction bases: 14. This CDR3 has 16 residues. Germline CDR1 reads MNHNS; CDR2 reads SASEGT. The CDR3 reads CASRAQGSAASQPQHF. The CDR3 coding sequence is TGTGCCAGCAGAGCACAGGGGTCCGCAGCCAGTCAGCCCCAGCATTTT.